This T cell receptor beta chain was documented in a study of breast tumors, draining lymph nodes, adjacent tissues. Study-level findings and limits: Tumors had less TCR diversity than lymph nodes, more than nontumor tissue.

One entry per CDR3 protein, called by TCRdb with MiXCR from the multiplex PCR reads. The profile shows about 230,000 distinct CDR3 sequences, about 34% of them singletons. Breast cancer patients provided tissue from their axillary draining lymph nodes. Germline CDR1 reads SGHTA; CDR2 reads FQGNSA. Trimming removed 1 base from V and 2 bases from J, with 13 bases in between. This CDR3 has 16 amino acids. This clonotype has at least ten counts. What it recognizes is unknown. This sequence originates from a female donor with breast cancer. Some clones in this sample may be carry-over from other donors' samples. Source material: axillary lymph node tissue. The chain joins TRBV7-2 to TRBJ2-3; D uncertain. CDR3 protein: CASSLVSLLNTDTQYF. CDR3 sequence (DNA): TGTGCCAGCAGCTTAGTCAGCCTCCTAAACACAGATACGCAGTATTTT.